The rows below give T cell receptor beta chains drawn from one sample of a study of blood T cell repertoires in COVID-19. The protocol was immunoSEQ multiplex PCR, while the TCRdb copy is restricted to in-frame clones and leaves out a portion. The sample has around 250,000 clones; 85% to 90% are singletons. Sequenced material: peripheral blood. The receptors here all came from a woman between 70 and 85 years old with active or convalescent COVID-19. The CDR3 runs from the conserved cysteine through the conserved F or W. Each record gives: clone size, J gene, CDR3 length, V gene, D gene, CDR3 protein, CDR3 DNA. The D gene is left open where the match is weak. Where a row states a size, it is once, few, many or the class of an expanded clone; other rows omit it.

size: -
J: TRBJ2-1
length: 11
V: TRBV3-1/TRBV3-2
D: -
CDR3: CASSSRDEQFF
DNA: TGTGCCAGCAGCTCCCGCGATGAGCAGTTCTTC

size: -
J: TRBJ2-3
length: 15
V: TRBV5-1
D: -
CDR3: CASRAWPRQADTQYF
DNA: TGCGCCAGCCGCGCCTGGCCGCGACAGGCAGATACGCAGTATTTT

size: -
J: TRBJ1-4
length: 15
V: TRBV19
D: TRBD1
CDR3: CASRGTDLTNEKLFF
DNA: TGTGCCTCCCGGGGGACAGACTTAACTAATGAAAAACTGTTTTTT

size: once
J: TRBJ1-1
length: 15
V: TRBV9
D: TRBD1
CDR3: CASSVVRAGTGEAFF
DNA: TGTGCCAGCAGCGTAGTCCGAGCCGGGACAGGGGAGGCTTTCTTT

size: -
J: TRBJ2-5
length: 14
V: TRBV5-6
D: -
CDR3: CASSEQGNGKTQYF
DNA: TGTGCCAGCAGCGAACAGGGTAACGGAAAGACCCAGTACTTC

size: -
J: TRBJ2-5
length: 13
V: TRBV6-5
D: -
CDR3: CASTAGQRETQYF
DNA: TGTGCCAGCACCGCGGGGCAGCGAGAGACCCAGTACTTC

size: -
J: TRBJ1-1
length: 14
V: TRBV9
D: -
CDR3: CASSVLGWSTEAFF
DNA: TGTGCCAGCAGCGTACTAGGTTGGAGCACTGAAGCTTTCTTT

size: -
J: TRBJ2-7
length: 14
V: TRBV9
D: TRBD1
CDR3: CASSVGDRAYEQYF
DNA: TGTGCCAGCAGCGTCGGGGACAGGGCCTACGAGCAGTACTTC

size: few
J: TRBJ1-5
length: 13
V: TRBV29-1
D: -
CDR3: CSGKQGRDQPQHF
DNA: TGCAGCGGGAAACAGGGTAGGGATCAGCCCCAGCATTTT

size: -
J: TRBJ1-3
length: 13
V: TRBV18
D: -
CDR3: CASSPSSVDTIYF
DNA: TGTGCCAGCTCACCGTCTAGTGTCGACACCATATATTTT

size: -
J: TRBJ2-7
length: 16
V: TRBV25-1
D: TRBD1
CDR3: CASSGALGTGFYEQYF
DNA: TGTGCCAGCAGTGGGGCCTTAGGGACAGGATTTTACGAGCAGTACTTC

size: -
J: TRBJ2-5
length: 14
V: TRBV6-2/TRBV6-3
D: -
CDR3: CASSYLGAQETQYF
DNA: TGTGCCAGCAGTTACTTGGGGGCCCAAGAGACCCAGTACTTC

size: few
J: TRBJ1-3
length: 16
V: TRBV9
D: TRBD1
CDR3: CASRAGTGGAGNTIYF
DNA: TGTGCCAGCAGAGCCGGGACAGGGGGCGCCGGAAACACCATATATTTT

size: -
J: TRBJ1-2
length: 16
V: TRBV21-1
D: -
CDR3: CASSTDSPGQHYGYTF
DNA: TGTGCCAGCAGCACCGATTCTCCTGGACAGCACTATGGCTACACCTTC

size: -
J: TRBJ2-3
length: 16
V: TRBV2
D: -
CDR3: CASRPTGTPSTDTQYF
DNA: TGTGCCAGCAGACCCACCGGGACACCGAGCACAGATACGCAGTATTTT

size: -
J: TRBJ2-5
length: 15
V: TRBV9
D: -
CDR3: CASSPRGHPQETQYF
DNA: TGTGCCAGCAGCCCGAGGGGACATCCTCAAGAGACCCAGTACTTC

size: -
J: TRBJ2-3
length: 16
V: TRBV4-3
D: -
CDR3: CASSQFISSPLHTQYF
DNA: TGCGCCAGCAGCCAATTTATAAGCTCACCTCTCCATACGCAGTATTTT

size: -
J: TRBJ2-1
length: 13
V: TRBV6-4
D: TRBD1
CDR3: CASSGQGPNEQFF
DNA: TGTGCCAGCAGTGGACAGGGGCCCAATGAGCAGTTCTTC

size: -
J: TRBJ1-6
length: 13
V: TRBV24-1
D: -
CDR3: CATQAGVGSPLHF
DNA: TGTGCCACCCAGGCCGGGGTCGGTTCACCCCTCCACTTT

size: -
J: TRBJ2-5
length: 15
V: TRBV7-9
D: TRBD2
CDR3: CASSPGLAGRETQYF
DNA: TGTGCCAGCAGCCCAGGACTAGCGGGGCGAGAGACCCAGTACTTC

size: -
J: TRBJ2-1
length: 15
V: TRBV24-1
D: TRBD2
CDR3: CATSAGLAAINEQFF
DNA: TGTGCCACCAGTGCGGGCCTAGCGGCTATCAATGAGCAGTTCTTC

size: -
J: TRBJ2-3
length: 13
V: TRBV6-5
D: -
CDR3: CVSRGGGLDTQYF
DNA: TGTGTCAGCAGGGGCGGGGGTTTAGATACGCAGTATTTT

size: -
J: TRBJ1-2
length: 14
V: TRBV12-5
D: TRBD1
CDR3: CASGLTQGSYGYTF
DNA: TGTGCTAGTGGTTTGACACAGGGGAGCTATGGCTACACCTTC

size: -
J: TRBJ2-1
length: 15
V: TRBV5-1
D: TRBD2
CDR3: CASSNSGGAYNEQFF
DNA: TGCGCCAGCAGCAATAGCGGGGGGGCTTACAATGAGCAGTTCTTC

size: -
J: TRBJ1-6
length: 15
V: TRBV20-1
D: TRBD1
CDR3: CSASWPGTGESPLHF
DNA: TGCAGTGCTAGTTGGCCTGGGACAGGGGAATCACCCCTCCACTTT

size: once
J: TRBJ1-2
length: 13
V: TRBV15
D: -
CDR3: CATSSSINYGYTF
DNA: TGTGCCACCAGCAGCTCTATAAACTATGGCTACACCTTC